These 27 T cell receptor beta chains were all obtained from the same sample, sequenced in a study of T cells in Graves' hyperthyroidism and ophthalmopathy. Using RNA transcripts as the source, TCR beta CDR3 regions were amplified. First-round RT-PCR of the TCR CDR3 relied on the HTBI primer set. TCRdb re-derived calls from the multiplex PCR reads in MiXCR, one entry per CDR3 protein. The sample has 300,000 to 400,000 distinct CDR3 sequences, less than 15% seen once; the top ten hold 9.2%. Material for sequencing was blood. These receptors were collected from a woman aged 18-30 years with Graves' hyperthyroidism.

This clonotype has ten or more counts. In nucleotides, the CDR3 is TGCAGTGAACGACAGGGGGCCCAAGAGACCCAGTACTTC. Translation gives CSERQGAQETQYF. The chain joins TRBV20-1 to TRBJ2-5; TRBD1 aligns across 10 bases. The CDR3 consists of 13 residues. Trimming at V came to 7 bases and at J to 1 base, leaving 3 bases not matched to a gene. Germline V gene sequence: CDR1 DFQATT, CDR2 SNEGSKA (reference sequence).

This clonotype appeared many times. The CDR3 reads CASSDDRGRNTIYF. For the CDR3, the DNA is TGTGCCAGCAGCGACGACAGGGGCCGAAACACCATATATTTT. The chain recombines TRBV5-5 with TRBJ1-3; 8 bases align to TRBD1. There are 14 residues in the CDR3. V was clipped by 4 bases and J by 5 bases; unmatched bases: 5. Germline loops: CDR1 SGHKS, CDR2 YYEKEE (reference sequence).

This clonotype was seen many times. The V call is TRBV7-9, the J call TRBJ1-1; weak D call: TRBD1 (5 bases). Between the trimmed V and J ends, which lost 5 bases and 3 bases, there was a span of 7 bases. This CDR3 has 12 amino acids. CDR1 is SEHNR, CDR2 FQNEAQ, per germline (reference sequence). Here the CDR3 reads CASSPGHTEAFF. The CDR3, as DNA: TGTGCCAGCAGCCCGGGGCACACTGAAGCTTTCTTT.

The chain employs TRBV13 and TRBJ2-7, with 9 nucleotides matching TRBD1. V shed 6 bases and J 2 bases; nucleotides not matched to a gene: 5. The CDR3 runs 14 residues. The V gene's germline CDR1 is PRHDT and CDR2 FYEKMQ (reference sequence). The CDR3 coding sequence is TGTGCCAGCAGTCGGGACAGGGATACCTACGAGCAGTACTTC. It yields the protein CASSRDRDTYEQYF. Supplemented by reference TRBV13 and TRBJ2-7, the full variable domain reads AAGVIQSPRHLIKEKRETATLKCYPIPRHDTVYWYQQGPGQDPQFLISFYEKMQSDKGSIPDRFSAQQFSDYHSELNMSSLELGDSALYFCASSRDRDTYEQYFGPGTRLTVT.

The V and J genes are TRBV12-3 or TRBV12-4 and TRBJ2-7; TRBD2 matches at 11 bases. V lost 6 bases to trimming and J lost 5 bases; unmatched junction nucleotides: 6. This CDR3 spans 14 amino acids. This chain's CDR3 is CASRAETSGNEQYF. The CDR3 region has the DNA TGTGCCAGCAGAGCCGAGACTAGCGGGAACGAGCAGTACTTC.

This chain connects TRBV29-1 to TRBJ2-3; TRBD2 agrees at 8 bases. The CDR3 runs to 13 residues. After removal of 5 bases from V and 1 base from J, the junction contained 2 bases not matched to a gene. Germline V gives CDR1 SQVTM, CDR2 ANQGSEA. CDR3 amino acids: CSVQLAGTDTQYF. CDR3 DNA: TGCAGCGTTCAACTAGCGGGCACAGATACGCAGTATTTT.

There are many counts of this clonotype. The chain couples TRBV14 to TRBJ2-1, with TRBD1 matching 7 bases. Germline CDR1 and CDR2: SGHDN and FVKESK. V was clipped by 0 bases and J by 4 bases; unmatched bases: 18. The CDR3 runs 20 residues. CDR3 coding DNA: TGTGCCAGCAGCCAAGATCGAGTTCGGACAGGTCCCCGAGGGTACAATGAGCAGTTCTTC. Translating it yields CASSQDRVRTGPRGYNEQFF.

The chain recombines TRBV6-4 with TRBJ1-2; D is possibly TRBD1 (6 bases). Germline V lookup: CDR1 MRHNA, CDR2 SNTAGT. V was clipped by 0 bases and J by 8 bases, with 16 bases between them. The CDR3 covers 15 residues. The CDR3 spells CASSDSPPGEGGYTF. CDR3 bases: TGTGCCAGCAGTGACTCCCCCCCAGGGGAGGGGGGCTACACCTTC.

The chain employs TRBV19 and TRBJ1-1; D is unclear. In germline, CDR1 is LNHDA, CDR2 SQIVND (reference sequence). V was pared by 6 bases and J by 3 bases, with 35 bases between. The CDR3 extends over 21 amino acids. Here the CDR3 DNA reads TGTGCCAGTAGGCGGACGTCCGCGTCGTGGGCGTCTGGGCTATTGGACACTGAAGCTTTCTTT. Protein sequence: CASRRTSASWASGLLDTEAFF.

This clonotype was counted many times. The CDR3 bases are TGCAGTGCTCACCGCGGGACTACTAGTACCTACAATGAGCAGTTCTTC. Translated: CSAHRGTTSTYNEQFF. The rearrangement uses TRBV20-1 and TRBJ2-1; TRBD2 agrees at 7 bases. V shed 5 bases, J shed 2 bases, and the junction held 12 bases outside the gene matches. The germline V gene encodes CDR1 DFQATT and CDR2 SNEGSKA (reference sequence). This CDR3 has 16 residues.

The chain joins TRBV19 to TRBJ2-2; TRBD1 might be the D (5 bases). V lost 7 bases to trimming and J lost 7 bases, with 19 bases between them. Looked up from germline, CDR1 is LNHDA and CDR2 is SQIVND (reference sequence). The CDR3 is 15 amino acids. The CDR3 is CASTLVGVIGGELFF. Written as DNA, the CDR3 is TGTGCCAGTACATTGGTAGGGGTTATCGGCGGGGAGCTGTTTTTT.

In its sample, this clonotype was seen many times. J is TRBJ2-7 and V is TRBV7-2, with 11 bases lining up with TRBD2. Germline CDR1 SGHTA, CDR2 FQGNSA. This CDR3 is built from 15 residues. V dropped 5 bases and J dropped 2; count of bases not matched to a gene: 5. Written as DNA, the CDR3 is TGTGCCAGCAGCGGAGGGACTAGCGGAACCTACGAGCAGTACTTC. Translated, it gives CASSGGTSGTYEQYF. Variable domain in full (rest from reference TRBV7-2 and TRBJ2-7): GAGVSQSPSNKVTEKGKDVELRCDPISGHTALYWYRQSLGQGLEFLIYFQGNSAPDKSGLPSDRFSAERTGGSVSTLTIQRTQQEDSAVYLCASSGGTSGTYEQYFGPGTRLTVT.

This clonotype was recorded a few times. The chain couples TRBV6-5 to TRBJ2-7; D is undetermined. V lost 2 bases, J lost 6 bases, and 8 bases lay in between. This CDR3 has 12 amino acids. CDR1 MNHEY and CDR2 SVGAGI come from the germline V gene. CDR3 region: CASSYRVREQYF. As DNA, the CDR3 is TGTGCCAGCAGTTACAGGGTGCGCGAGCAGTACTTC.

This clonotype showed up many times. The chain carries TRBV28 and TRBJ2-5; 7 bases are shared with TRBD2. Germline CDR1 and CDR2: MDHEN and SYDVKM. With V trimmed by 5 bases and J by 3 bases, 9 bases remained unmatched. The CDR3 covers 15 residues. CDR3 loop: CASSDGAGGKETQYF. Written as DNA, the CDR3 is TGTGCCAGCAGTGATGGCGCCGGGGGGAAAGAGACCCAGTACTTC.

This clonotype was detected many times. The chain uses TRBV7-3 and TRBJ2-3; tentative D call: TRBD2 (5 bases). V lost 1 base and J lost 2, with 10 bases in between. CDR1 and CDR2 from the germline V gene are SGHTA and FQGTGA. The CDR3 has 15 residues. The CDR3 DNA reads TGTGCCAGCAGCTTAAGGCCGGGATCCACAGATACGCAGTATTTT. Its translation: CASSLRPGSTDTQYF.

At least ten counts were recorded for this clonotype. The V and J genes are TRBV6-5 and TRBJ1-2, with D uncertain. CDR1 and CDR2 from the germline V gene are MNHEY and SVGAGI. Trimming left V 0 bases short and J 6 bases short, with 11 bases between. CDR3 size: 14 residues. Here the CDR3 DNA reads TGTGCCAGCAGTTACTCCGCCAGACCCCATGGCTACACCTTC. It codes for CASSYSARPHGYTF.

In this sample, this clonotype turned up many times. CDR3: CASEKFSETGELFF. The CDR3 bases are TGTGCCAGCGAGAAGTTTAGCGAAACCGGGGAGCTGTTTTTT. The chain couples TRBV7-2 to TRBJ2-2; the D gene is possibly TRBD2 (5 bases). Germline CDR1 SGHTA, CDR2 FQGNSA. The CDR3 length is 14 residues. Trimming left V 8 bases short and J 5 bases short, with 15 bases between.

This clonotype turned up a few times. The chain has TRBV5-4 and TRBJ1-2; 8 nucleotides line up with TRBD1. The junction had 6 bases not matched to a gene; V was cut back by 4 bases and J by 4 bases. Germline V gene data show CDR1 as SGHNT and CDR2 as YYREEE (reference sequence). CDR3 length: 14 amino acids. The DNA for the CDR3 is TGTGCCAGCAGCACCGGGACAGGTTCCTATGGCTACACCTTC. Its protein product is CASSTGTGSYGYTF.

This chain uses TRBV24-1 with TRBJ2-2; weak D call: TRBD2 (6 bases). The CDR3 covers 17 residues. The germline V and J ends were trimmed by 1 base and 6 bases, with 17 bases remaining between them. Germline loops: CDR1 KGHDR, CDR2 SFDVKD. The CDR3 DNA sequence: TGTGCCACCAGTGATTTCTCCGGGACGCGGGGCTCCGGGGAGCTGTTTTTT. It encodes CATSDFSGTRGSGELFF.

The chain links TRBV7-9 to TRBJ2-7; D remains unclear. This CDR3 is 14 amino acids long. CDR1 and CDR2 (germline): SEHNR, FQNEAQ (reference sequence). Between the trimmed V and J ends, which lost 5 bases and 0 bases, there was a span of 11 bases. CDR3 in amino acids: CASSPPLSSYEQYF. DNA for the CDR3: TGTGCCAGCAGCCCACCACTGAGCTCCTACGAGCAGTACTTC.

This clonotype was recorded at least ten times. The junction and the germline gene differ at one end; a read error may be behind it. The chain links TRBV3-1 to TRBJ1-2; D is ambiguous. From germline, CDR1 is LGHDT and CDR2 YNNKEL (reference sequence). The CDR3 consists of 13 residues. The CDR3 DNA reads TGTGCCAGCAGCCAAGAATGGAGGGCCGGAGGGTCCTTC. Protein: CASSQEWRAGGSF. The whole variable domain, filled in from reference TRBV3-1 and TRBJ1-2, reads DTAVSQTPKYLVTQMGNDKSIKCEQNLGHDTMYWYKQDSKKFLKIMFSYNNKELIINETVPNRFSPKSPDKAHLNLHINSLELGDSAVYFCASSQEWRAGGSFGSGTRLTVV.

This clonotype was recorded a few times. CDR3 residues: CSARAQAAIRETQYF. The CDR3 nucleotides are TGCAGTGCTAGAGCCCAGGCGGCGATTCGAGAGACCCAGTACTTC. The rearrangement uses TRBV20-1 and TRBJ2-5; unclear D gene. Germline CDR1 and CDR2: DFQATT and SNEGSKA (reference sequence). V was clipped by 1 base and J by 4 bases, with 16 bases between them. This CDR3 has 15 residues.

This clonotype was observed many times. V gene TRBV28 combines with J gene TRBJ2-5; TRBD1 might be the D (6 bases). Germline CDR1 and CDR2: MDHEN and SYDVKM. There are 13 residues in the CDR3. The V end lost 8 bases, the J end lost 2 bases, and 12 bases lay between the germline ends. CDR3 nucleotides: TGTGCCAGCCTAGGGACATCACAAGAGACCCAGTACTTC. The encoded protein is CASLGTSQETQYF.

Points on this clonotype: A much larger clone is a single base away; this may be a read error. The rearrangement joins TRBV6-1 to TRBJ1-2; maybe TRBD1 (6 bases). The CDR3 loop spans 17 amino acids. Germline lookup yields CDR1 MNHNS and CDR2 SASEGT. V dropped 6 bases and J dropped 6 bases, with 26 bases sitting between them. The CDR3 is CASRERGAQVGKNGYTF. For the CDR3, the DNA is TGTGCCAGCAGGGAGAGGGGGGCACAGGTGGGGAAGAATGGCTACACCTTC.

With respect to this clonotype: The germline gene is not matched at one end of the junction; a read error may be the cause. This chain uses TRBV19 with TRBJ1-1; TRBD1 matches 8 bases. The CDR3 has 16 amino acids. The germline CDR1 and CDR2 sequences are LNHDA and SQIVND (reference sequence). The CDR3 sequence: CASQKGTGEMNTEVFF. In nucleotides, the CDR3 is TGTGCCAGTCAAAAGGGGACAGGAGAGATGAACACTGAAGTTTTCTTT.

This clonotype came up many times. The chain employs TRBV6-2 or TRBV6-3 and TRBJ2-7, with D tentatively TRBD2 (5 bases). Germline V CDR1 and CDR2: MNHEY, SVGEGT. V gave up 4 bases and J gave up 6 bases, with 16 bases separating them. This CDR3 spans 14 amino acids. CDR3 residues: CASSSRGPYAEQYF. For the CDR3, the DNA is TGTGCCAGCAGTTCGAGAGGGCCCTACGCCGAGCAGTACTTC.

This clonotype appeared many times. This chain joins TRBV3-1 and TRBJ1-1; TRBD1 matches at 8 bases. The CDR3 is made up of 13 amino acids. V lost 6 bases and J lost 5; bases outside the gene matches: 5. The germline V gene encodes CDR1 LGHDT and CDR2 YNNKEL (reference sequence). CDR3: CASSKQGGTEAFF. CDR3 sequence (DNA): TGTGCCAGCAGTAAACAGGGGGGGACTGAAGCTTTCTTT. The variable domain in full, with the rest retrieved from reference TRBV3-1 and TRBJ1-1, is DTAVSQTPKYLVTQMGNDKSIKCEQNLGHDTMYWYKQDSKKFLKIMFSYNNKELIINETVPNRFSPKSPDKAHLNLHINSLELGDSAVYFCASSKQGGTEAFFGQGTRLTVV.